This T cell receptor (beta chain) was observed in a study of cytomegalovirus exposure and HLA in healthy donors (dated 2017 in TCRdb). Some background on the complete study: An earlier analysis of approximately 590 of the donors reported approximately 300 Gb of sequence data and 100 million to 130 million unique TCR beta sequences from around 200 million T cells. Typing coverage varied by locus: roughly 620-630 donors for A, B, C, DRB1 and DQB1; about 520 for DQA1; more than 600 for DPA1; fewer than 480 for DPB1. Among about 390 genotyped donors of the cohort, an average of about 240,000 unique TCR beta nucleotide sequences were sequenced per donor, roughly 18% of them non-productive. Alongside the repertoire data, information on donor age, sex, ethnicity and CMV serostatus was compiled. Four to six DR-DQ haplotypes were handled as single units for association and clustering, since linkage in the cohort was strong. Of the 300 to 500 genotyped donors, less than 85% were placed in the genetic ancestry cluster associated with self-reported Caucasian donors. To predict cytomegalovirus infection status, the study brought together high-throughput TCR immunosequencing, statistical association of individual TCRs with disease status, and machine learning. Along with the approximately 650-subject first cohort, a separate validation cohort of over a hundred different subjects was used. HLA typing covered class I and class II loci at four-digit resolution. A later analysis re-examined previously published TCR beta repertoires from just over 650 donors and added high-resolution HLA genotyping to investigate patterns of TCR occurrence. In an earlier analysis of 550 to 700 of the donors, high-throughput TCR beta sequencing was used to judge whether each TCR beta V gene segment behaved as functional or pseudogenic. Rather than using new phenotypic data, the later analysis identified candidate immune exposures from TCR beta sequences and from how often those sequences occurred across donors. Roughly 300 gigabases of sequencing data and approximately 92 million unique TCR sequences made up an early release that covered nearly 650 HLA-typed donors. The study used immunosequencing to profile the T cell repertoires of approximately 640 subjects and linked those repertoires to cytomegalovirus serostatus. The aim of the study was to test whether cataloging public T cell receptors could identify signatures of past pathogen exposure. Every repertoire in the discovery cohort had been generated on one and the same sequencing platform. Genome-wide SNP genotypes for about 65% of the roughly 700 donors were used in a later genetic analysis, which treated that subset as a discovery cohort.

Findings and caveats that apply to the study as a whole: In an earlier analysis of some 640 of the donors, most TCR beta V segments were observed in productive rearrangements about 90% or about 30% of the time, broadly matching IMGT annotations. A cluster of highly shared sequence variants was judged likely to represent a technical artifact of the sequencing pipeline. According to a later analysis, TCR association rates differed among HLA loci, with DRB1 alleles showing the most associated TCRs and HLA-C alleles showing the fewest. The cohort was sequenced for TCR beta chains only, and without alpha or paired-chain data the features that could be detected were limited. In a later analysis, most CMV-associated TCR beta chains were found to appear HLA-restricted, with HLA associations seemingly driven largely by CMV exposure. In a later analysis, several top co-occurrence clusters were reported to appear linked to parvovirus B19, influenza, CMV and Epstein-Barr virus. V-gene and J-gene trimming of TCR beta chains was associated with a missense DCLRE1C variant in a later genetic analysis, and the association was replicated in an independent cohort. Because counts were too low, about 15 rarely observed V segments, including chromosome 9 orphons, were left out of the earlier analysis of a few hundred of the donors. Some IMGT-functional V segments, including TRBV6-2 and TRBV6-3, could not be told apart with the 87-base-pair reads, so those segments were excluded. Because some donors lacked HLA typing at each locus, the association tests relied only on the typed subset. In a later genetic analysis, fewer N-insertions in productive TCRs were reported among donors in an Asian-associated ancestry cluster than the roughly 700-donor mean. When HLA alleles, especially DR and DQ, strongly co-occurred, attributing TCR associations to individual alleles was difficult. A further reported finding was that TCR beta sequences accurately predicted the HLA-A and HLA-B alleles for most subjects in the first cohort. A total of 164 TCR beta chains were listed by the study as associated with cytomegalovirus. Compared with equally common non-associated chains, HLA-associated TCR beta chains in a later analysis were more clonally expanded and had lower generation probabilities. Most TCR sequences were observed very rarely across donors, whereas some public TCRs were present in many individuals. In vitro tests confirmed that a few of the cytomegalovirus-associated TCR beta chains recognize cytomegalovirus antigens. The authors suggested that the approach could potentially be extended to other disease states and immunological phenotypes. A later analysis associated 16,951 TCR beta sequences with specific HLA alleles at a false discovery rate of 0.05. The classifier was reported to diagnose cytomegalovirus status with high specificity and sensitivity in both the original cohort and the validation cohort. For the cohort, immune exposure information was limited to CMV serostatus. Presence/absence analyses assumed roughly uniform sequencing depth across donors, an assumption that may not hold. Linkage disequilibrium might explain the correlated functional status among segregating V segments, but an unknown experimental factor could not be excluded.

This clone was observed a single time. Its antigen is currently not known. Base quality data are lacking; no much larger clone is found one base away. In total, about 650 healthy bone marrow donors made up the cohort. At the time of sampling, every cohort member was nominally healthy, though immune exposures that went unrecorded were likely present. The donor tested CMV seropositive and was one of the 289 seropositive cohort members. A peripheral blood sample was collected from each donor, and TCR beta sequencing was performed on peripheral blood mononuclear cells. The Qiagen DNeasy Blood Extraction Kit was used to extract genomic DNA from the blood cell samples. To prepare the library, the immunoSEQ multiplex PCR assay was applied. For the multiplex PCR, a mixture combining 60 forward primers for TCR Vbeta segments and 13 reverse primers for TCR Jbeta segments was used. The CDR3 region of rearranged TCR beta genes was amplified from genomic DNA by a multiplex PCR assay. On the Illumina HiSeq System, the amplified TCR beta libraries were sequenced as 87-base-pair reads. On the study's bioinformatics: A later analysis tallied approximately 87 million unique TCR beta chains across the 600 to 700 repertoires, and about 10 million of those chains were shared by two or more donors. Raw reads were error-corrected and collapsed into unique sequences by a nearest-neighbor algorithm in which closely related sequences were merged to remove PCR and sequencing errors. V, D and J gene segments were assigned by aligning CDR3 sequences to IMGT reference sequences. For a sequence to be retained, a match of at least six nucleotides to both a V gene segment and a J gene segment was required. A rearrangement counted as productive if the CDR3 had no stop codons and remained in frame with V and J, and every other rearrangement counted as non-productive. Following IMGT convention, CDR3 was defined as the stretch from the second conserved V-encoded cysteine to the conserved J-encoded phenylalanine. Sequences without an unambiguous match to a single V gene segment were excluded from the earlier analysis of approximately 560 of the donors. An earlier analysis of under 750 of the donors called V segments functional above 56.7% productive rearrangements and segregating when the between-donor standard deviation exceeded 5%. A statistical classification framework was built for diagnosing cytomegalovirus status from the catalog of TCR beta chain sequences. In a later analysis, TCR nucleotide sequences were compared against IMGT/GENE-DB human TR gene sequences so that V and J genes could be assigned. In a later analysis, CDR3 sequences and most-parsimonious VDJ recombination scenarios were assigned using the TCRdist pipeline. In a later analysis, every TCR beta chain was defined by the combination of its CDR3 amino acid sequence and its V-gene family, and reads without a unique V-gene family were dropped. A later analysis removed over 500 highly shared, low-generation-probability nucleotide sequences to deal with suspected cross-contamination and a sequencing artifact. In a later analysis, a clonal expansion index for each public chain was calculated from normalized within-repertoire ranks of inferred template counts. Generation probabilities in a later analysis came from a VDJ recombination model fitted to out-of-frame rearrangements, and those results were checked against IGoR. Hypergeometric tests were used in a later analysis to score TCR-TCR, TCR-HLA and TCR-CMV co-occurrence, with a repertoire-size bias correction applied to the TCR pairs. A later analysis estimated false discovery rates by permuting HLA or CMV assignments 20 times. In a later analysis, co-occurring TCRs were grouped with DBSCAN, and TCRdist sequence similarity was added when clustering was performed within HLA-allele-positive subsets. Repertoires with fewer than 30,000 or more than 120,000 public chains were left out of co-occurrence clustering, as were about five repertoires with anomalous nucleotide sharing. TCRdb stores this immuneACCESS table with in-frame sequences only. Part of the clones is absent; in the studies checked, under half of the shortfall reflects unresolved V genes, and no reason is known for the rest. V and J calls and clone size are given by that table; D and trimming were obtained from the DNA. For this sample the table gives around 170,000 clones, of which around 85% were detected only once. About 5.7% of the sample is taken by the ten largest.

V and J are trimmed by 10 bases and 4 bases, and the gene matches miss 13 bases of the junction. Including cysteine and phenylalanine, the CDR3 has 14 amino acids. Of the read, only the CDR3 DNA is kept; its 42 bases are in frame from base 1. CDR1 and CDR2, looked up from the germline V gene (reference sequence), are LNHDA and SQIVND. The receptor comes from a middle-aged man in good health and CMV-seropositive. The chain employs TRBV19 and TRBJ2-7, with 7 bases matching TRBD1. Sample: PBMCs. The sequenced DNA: TGTGCCACCTCACCGACAGGGTTAGGTTACGAGCAGTACTTC. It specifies CATSPTGLGYEQYF.